This TCR beta chain was retrieved from a study of blood T cell repertoires in COVID-19. Across the whole study: In each case, the material was cDNA or gDNA derived from T cells, B-cell-depleted T cells, or PBMCs.

In the authors' methods: Amplification from reference gene primers served as the basis for estimated nucleated cell counts. Data came from immunoSEQ multiplex PCR; TCRdb stores just in-frame clones and leaves some out. D and trimming were read from the DNA, whereas the V and J calls and clone size are those reported in that table. The profile shows over 250,000 clones, roughly 85% of them singletons. V shed 9 bases, J shed 7 bases, and the junction held 13 bases outside the gene matches. Germline V gene data show CDR1 as SNHLY and CDR2 as FYNNEI. The CDR3 length is 14 residues. Sequencing was carried out using peripheral blood. The sequence was collected from a woman in her seventies with acute or convalescent COVID-19. The V call is TRBV2, the J call TRBJ1-1; TRBD1 aligns across 8 bases. The CDR3 coding sequence is TGTGCCAGTCGATACAGGGGGGGTGGACTTGAAGCTTTCTTT. Protein sequence: CASRYRGGGLEAFF.